This TCR beta chain was identified in a study of blood T cell repertoires in COVID-19 (dated by TCRdb to 2019 to 2021). In the study overall: Collaborator samples came from the United States, Italy and Spain and covered acute and convalescent phases of COVID-19. The prospective study material was composed of cDNA or gDNA derived from T cells, B-cell-depleted T cells, or PBMCs. Sample metadata almost always included a de-identified subject ID, COVID-19 status, age in years and sex. Deeply sampled blood TCRbeta repertoires from subjects exposed to, actively infected with, or recovered from COVID-19 were included in the dataset. Where available, HLA class I and class II types were taken from metadata supplied by the sample provider and were not determined by assay-based typing. The repertoires were released in a freely available public database meant as a resource for research on the immune response to SARS-CoV-2. The samples were drawn from the first 160 participants of the ongoing ImmuneRACE study and from under 1,500 subjects provided by 6 global collaborators.

TCRbeta CDR3 regions were amplified from genomic DNA by means of the immunoSEQ Assay, a bias-controlled multiplex PCR. The authors' pipeline ran thus. The number of nucleated cells in each sample was estimated from the amplification of reference gene primers within the assay. To quantify the absolute abundance of each unique TCRbeta CDR3 rearrangement, sequence reads were collapsed and filtered. For each sample, productive Simpson clonality was calculated by taking the square root of Simpson's diversity index across productive rearrangements. Drawn from immuneACCESS, this table holds only the in-frame rearrangements with V and J called that TCRdb kept. Clones are partly lost; checked studies trace under half to an unresolved V gene and leave the rest unexplained. V, J and clone size were drawn from that table, and D and trimming were deduced from the DNA. The sample yields around 280,000 clones; approximately 90% were counted once. The top ten clones comprise about 2% of the sample.

The full study reports these points: Clinical and demographic metadata were provided uncurated, with the amount varying by source and participant.

Concerning this clone: Its antigen remains unidentified. Base qualities are missing; no much larger clone stands one base away.

The germline V gene (reference sequence) supplies CDR1 LNHDA and CDR2 SQIVND. The CDR3 has 13 amino acids, counting the end cysteine and phenylalanine. The kept DNA is CDR3 alone, 39 bases in frame from the first base. Between the V and J ends, shortened by 7 bases and 8 bases respectively, the junction contains 17 bases. Samples from volunteer blood donors who had recovered from COVID-19 were contributed by a second Seattle source. Collaborating institutions collected whole blood in K2EDTA tubes following their own protocols. Collaborator samples were shipped for TCRbeta analysis as frozen whole blood, isolated PBMCs, or DNA extracted from either sample type.

Material: peripheral blood. Here the chain combines TRBV19 and TRBJ1-2, with no confidently assigned D gene. The TCR was taken from a woman aged 45-65 years who had recovered from COVID-19. The CDR3 region has the sequence CASTPNRGGGYTF. The DNA reads TGTGCCAGTACTCCTAACCGGGGAGGCGGCTACACCTTC.